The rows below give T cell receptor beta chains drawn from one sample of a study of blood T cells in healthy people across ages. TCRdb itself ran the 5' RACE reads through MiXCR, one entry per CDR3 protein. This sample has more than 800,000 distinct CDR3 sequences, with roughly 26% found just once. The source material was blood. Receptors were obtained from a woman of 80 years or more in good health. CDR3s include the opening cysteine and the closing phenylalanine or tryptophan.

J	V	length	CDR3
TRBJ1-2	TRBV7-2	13	CASPGQGLYGYTF
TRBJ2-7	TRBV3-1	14	CASSQAAEPYEQYF
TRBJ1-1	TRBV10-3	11	CAICESNEAFF
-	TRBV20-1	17	CSARGGGHSSSYNEQYF
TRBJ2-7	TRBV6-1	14	CASSTTGLTYEQYF
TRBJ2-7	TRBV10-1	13	CASIWTVPYEQYF
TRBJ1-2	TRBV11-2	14	CASSPDRGTYGYTF
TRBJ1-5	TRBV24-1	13	CATSEGNRQPQHF
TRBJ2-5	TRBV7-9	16	CASSLAGTGDRETQYF
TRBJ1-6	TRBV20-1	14	CSARGVLGNSPLHF
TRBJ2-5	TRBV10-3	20	CAISESPGTSGKSSYNEQYF
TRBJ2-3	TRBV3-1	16	CASSHPREGAQYTQYF
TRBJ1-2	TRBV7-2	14	CASRRTGGGLGYTF
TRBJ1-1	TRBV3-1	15	CASSQATGGLPEAFF
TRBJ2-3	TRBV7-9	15	CASSSRTSPTDTQYF
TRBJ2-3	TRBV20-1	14	CSARRRPGLDTQYF
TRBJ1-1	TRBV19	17	CASSKPPGRIKNTEAFF
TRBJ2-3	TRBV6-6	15	CASSFSGQRTDTQYF
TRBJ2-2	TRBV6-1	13	CASRETGIGELFF
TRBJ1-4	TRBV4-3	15	CASSQDRAGYEKLFF
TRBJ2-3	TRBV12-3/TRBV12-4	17	CASSLKTGGFNTDTQYF
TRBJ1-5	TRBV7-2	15	CASSLAQGQGQPQHF
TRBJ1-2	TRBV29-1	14	CSVEDGQVPKGYTF
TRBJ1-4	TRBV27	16	CASSFFSHVGNEKLFF
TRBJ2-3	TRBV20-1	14	CSASGSTSTDTQYF
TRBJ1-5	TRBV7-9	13	CATQQGVNQPQHF
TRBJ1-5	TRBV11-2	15	CASSHGGLSNQPQHF
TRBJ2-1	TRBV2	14	CASSVRGVLNEQFF
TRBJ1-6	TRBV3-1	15	CASSQDSGERSPLHF
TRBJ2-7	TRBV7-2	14	CASSFDRGPYEQYF
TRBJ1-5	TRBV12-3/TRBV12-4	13	CASRQQGGQPQHF
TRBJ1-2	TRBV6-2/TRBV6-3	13	CASRYGQGYGYTF
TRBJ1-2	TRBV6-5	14	CASSRDRGSAGYTF
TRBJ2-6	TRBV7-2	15	CASSLLAAGANVLTF
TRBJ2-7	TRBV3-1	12	CASSSTGHRQYF
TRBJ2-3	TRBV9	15	CASSVAGLAVDTQYF
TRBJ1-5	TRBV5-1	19	CASSPGTGSSFGSNQPQHF
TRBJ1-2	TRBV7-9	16	CASRLGVGDRVDGYTF
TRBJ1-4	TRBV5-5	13	CASSLSNGEKLFF
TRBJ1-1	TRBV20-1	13	CSAGQGLNTETFF
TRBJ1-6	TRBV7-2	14	CASSKGSYNSPLHF
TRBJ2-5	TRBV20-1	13	CSADRDPGETQYF
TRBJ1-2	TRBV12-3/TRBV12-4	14	CASSPGTGLPGYTF
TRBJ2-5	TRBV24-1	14	CATSVGRGGETQYF
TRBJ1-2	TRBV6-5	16	CASSYSTGTGRVGYTF
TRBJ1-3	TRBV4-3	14	CASSQEPGQGTIYF
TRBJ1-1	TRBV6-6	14	CASSDPIRRTEAFF
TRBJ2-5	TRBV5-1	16	CASSPRLSSNQETQYF
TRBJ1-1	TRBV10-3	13	CATEGQENTETFF
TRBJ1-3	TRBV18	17	CASSPSGLPGSGNTIYF
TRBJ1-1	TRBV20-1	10	CSAGDREAFF
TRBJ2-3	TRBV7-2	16	CASSLQAGGGLDTQYF
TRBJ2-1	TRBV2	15	CASSVARSSYNEQFF